This T cell receptor beta chain comes out of a study of OX40 agonist ivuxolimab in advanced cancers. Produced via immunoSEQ multiplex PCR; TCRdb's table is partial and in-frame only. The data hold 65,000 to 80,000 clones, with 65% to 90% observed a single time. V was pared by 9 bases and J by 1 base, with 5 bases of the junction left unmatched. Germline assignment: CDR1 LNHDA and CDR2 SQIVND (reference sequence). There are 13 residues in the CDR3. The material was CD4+ or CD8+ T cells sorted from blood, obtained in a trial of the OX40 agonist ivuxolimab. This receptor was taken from an adult with an advanced solid tumor such as melanoma, head and neck, liver or kidney cancer. The rearrangement joins TRBV19 to TRBJ2-5, with 7 bases lining up with TRBD2. As DNA, the CDR3 is TGTGCCAGCTCCCGGACTAGCCAAGAGACCCAGTACTTC. The encoded protein is CASSRTSQETQYF.